The source of this T cell receptor beta chain is a study of blood T cell repertoires in COVID-19. J lost 8 bases, V lost 7 bases, and 12 bases had no gene match. The CDR3 spans 14 residues. Per germline, CDR1 ENHRY and CDR2 SYGVKD. In the authors' methods: Estimation of nucleated cell counts relied on the amplification of reference gene primers. Clones were sequenced by immunoSEQ multiplex PCR, and TCRdb holds only the in-frame ones, with some missing. That table furnishes V, J and clone size, whereas the DNA furnished D and trimming. The table has about 130,000 clones, less than 90% seen once. The genes are TRBV10-3 and TRBJ1-2; 8 bases agree with TRBD1. This clonotype originated in a woman of 80 years or more with acute or convalescent COVID-19. The specimen was peripheral blood. The CDR3 bases are TGTGCCATCAACCAAGGCAGGGGGCCGCGGGGCTACACCTTC. It codes for CAINQGRGPRGYTF.